One T cell receptor beta chain is described in this entry. This entry belongs to a study of blood T cell repertoires in COVID-19. Sequenced by immunoSEQ multiplex PCR; TCRdb stores in-frame clones only, minus some. The sample carries around 25,000 clones, roughly 86% recorded once. Per the germline V gene, CDR1 is MDHEN and CDR2 is SYDVKM. This CDR3 comprises 14 residues. V dropped 7 bases and J dropped 3 bases, with 13 bases sitting between them. This chain links TRBV28 with TRBJ1-3; unclear D gene. The sequence derives from a man aged 50 or older with active COVID-19. The sample comprised peripheral blood. DNA for the CDR3: TGTGCCAGCAACCGGCAGGTCGGTGGAAACACCATATATTTT. Translating gives CASNRQVGGNTIYF.